The 5 T cell receptor beta chains listed next were all sequenced from one sample in a study of beta chain features in type 1 diabetes. Points from the study as a whole: Significant though moderate, a shortening of TCRB CDR3s appeared in all four CD4+ subsets of Type 1 diabetes patients.

For these TCRs, the target antigens are not known. All of the isolated RNA was reverse transcribed, so expressed TCRB transcripts were sequenced. Measured with immunoSEQ multiplex PCR; TCRdb has only the in-frame clones, and not every one. The table includes a few hundred thousand clones, roughly an eighth detected once. Sequenced sample: naive CD4+ T cells from blood. These receptors all come from a man under 40 with type 1 diabetes.

This sequence joins TRBV7-2 and TRBJ2-4; no definite D call. Trimming removed 2 bases at V and 7 bases at J, with 12 bases between. CDR1 and CDR2 from the germline V gene are SGHTA and FQGNSA. The CDR3 contains 14 residues. CDR3 sequence reads: CASSLIPGWNIQYF. The CDR3 bases are TGTGCCAGCAGCTTAATTCCGGGTTGGAACATTCAGTACTTC.

This clone was seen a few times. The rearrangement uses TRBV29-1 and TRBJ2-7; 13 bases align to TRBD2. The junction had 1 base not matched to a gene; V was cut back by 4 bases and J by 4 bases. This CDR3 is 13 amino acids long. Germline CDR1 is SQVTM and CDR2 is ANQGSEA. The CDR3 sequence is CSVGTSGSYEQYF. Written as DNA, the CDR3 is TGCAGCGTTGGGACTAGCGGGAGTTACGAGCAGTACTTC.

The chain links TRBV5-1 to TRBJ2-5, with D possibly being TRBD2 (6 bases). The CDR3 length is 14 residues. Germline CDR1 is SGHRS and CDR2 is YFSETQ. Trimming took 4 bases from V and 2 from J, leaving 12 bases between them. The CDR3 loop reads CASSRGWRQETQYF. The CDR3 nucleotides are TGCGCCAGCAGCCGGGGGTGGAGGCAAGAGACCCAGTACTTC.

The gene calls are TRBV20-1 and TRBJ2-2; 7 nucleotides align to TRBD1. Germline assignment: CDR1 DFQATT and CDR2 SNEGSKA (reference sequence). The CDR3 consists of 11 residues. The J segment lost 6 bases and the V segment lost 6 bases, leaving 1 base of the junction unmatched. The DNA of the CDR3 is TGCAGTGCAACAGGGGCCGGGGAGCTGTTTTTT. Translation: CSATGAGELFF.

This clone was detected only a few times. V is TRBV12-5 and J is TRBJ2-3; TRBD1 is a possible D gene (5 bases). V lost 5 bases to trimming and J lost 4 bases, with 16 bases between them. CDR3 length: 15 amino acids. Per the germline V gene, CDR1 is LGHNT and CDR2 is FRNRAP. The CDR3 spells CASGLPPGRADTQYF. The CDR3 DNA reads TGTGCTAGTGGTCTCCCCCCGGGCAGGGCAGATACGCAGTATTTT.